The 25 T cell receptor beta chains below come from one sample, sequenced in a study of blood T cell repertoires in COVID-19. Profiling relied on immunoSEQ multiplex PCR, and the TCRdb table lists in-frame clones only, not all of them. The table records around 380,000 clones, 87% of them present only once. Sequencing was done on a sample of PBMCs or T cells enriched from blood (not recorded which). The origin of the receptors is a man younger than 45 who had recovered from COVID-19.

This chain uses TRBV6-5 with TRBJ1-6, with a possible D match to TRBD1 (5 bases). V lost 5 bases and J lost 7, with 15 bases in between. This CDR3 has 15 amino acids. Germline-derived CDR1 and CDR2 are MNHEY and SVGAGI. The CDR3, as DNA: TGTGCCAGCAGTCCTCAGCGGGCAGGGAATTCACCCCTCCACTTT. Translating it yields CASSPQRAGNSPLHF.

Written as DNA, the CDR3 is TGCGCCAGCAGCCAAGGGCAGGGAAATAATTCACCCCTCCACTTT. Its protein product is CASSQGQGNNSPLHF. V usage is TRBV4-1 and J usage is TRBJ1-6; D may be TRBD1 (5 bases). CDR3 size: 15 residues. The V gene lost 1 base and the J gene lost 5 bases, with 9 bases spanning the gap. The germline CDR1 and CDR2 sequences are MGHRA and YSYEKL.

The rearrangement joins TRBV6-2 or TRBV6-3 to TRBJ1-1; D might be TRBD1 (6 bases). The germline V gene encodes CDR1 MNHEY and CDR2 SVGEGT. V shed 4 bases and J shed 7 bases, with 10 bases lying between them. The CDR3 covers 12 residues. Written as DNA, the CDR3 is TGTGCCAGCAGTTCGGGACATCTTGAAGCTTTCTTT. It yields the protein CASSSGHLEAFF.

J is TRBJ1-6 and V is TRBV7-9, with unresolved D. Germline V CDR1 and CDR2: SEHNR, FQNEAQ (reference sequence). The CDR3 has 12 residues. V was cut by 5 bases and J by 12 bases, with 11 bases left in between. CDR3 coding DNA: TGTGCCAGCAGCGCCGGAAGCGGACCCCTCCACTTT. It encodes CASSAGSGPLHF.

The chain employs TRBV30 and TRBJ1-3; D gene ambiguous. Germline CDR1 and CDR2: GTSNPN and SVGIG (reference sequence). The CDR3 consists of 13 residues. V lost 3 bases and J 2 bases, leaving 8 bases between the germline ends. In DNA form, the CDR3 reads TGTGCCTGGAGGGCAAACGCTGGAAACACCATATATTTT. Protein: CAWRANAGNTIYF.

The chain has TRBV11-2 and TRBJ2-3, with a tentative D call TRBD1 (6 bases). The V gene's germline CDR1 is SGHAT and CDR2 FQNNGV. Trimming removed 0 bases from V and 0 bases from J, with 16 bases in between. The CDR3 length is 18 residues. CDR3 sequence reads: CASSLDFWGLGSTDTQYF. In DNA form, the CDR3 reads TGTGCCAGCAGCTTAGATTTTTGGGGGCTAGGTAGCACAGATACGCAGTATTTT. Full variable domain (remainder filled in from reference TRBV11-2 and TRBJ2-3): EAGVAQSPRYKIIEKRQSVAFWCNPISGHATLYWYQQILGQGPKLLIQFQNNGVVDDSQLPKDRFSAERLKGVDSTLKIQPAKLEDSAVYLCASSLDFWGLGSTDTQYFGPGTRLTVL.

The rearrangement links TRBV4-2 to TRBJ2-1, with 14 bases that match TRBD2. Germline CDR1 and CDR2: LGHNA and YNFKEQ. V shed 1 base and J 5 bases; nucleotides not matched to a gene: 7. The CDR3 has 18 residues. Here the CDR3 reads CASSQAPTSGGAHNEQFF. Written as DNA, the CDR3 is TGTGCCAGCAGCCAAGCACCGACTAGCGGGGGGGCCCACAATGAGCAGTTCTTC.

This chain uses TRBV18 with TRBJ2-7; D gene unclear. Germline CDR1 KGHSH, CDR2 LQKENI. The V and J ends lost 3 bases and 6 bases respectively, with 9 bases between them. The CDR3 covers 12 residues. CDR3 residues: CASSPKQSEQYF. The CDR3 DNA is TGTGCCAGCTCACCGAAACAGAGCGAGCAGTACTTC.

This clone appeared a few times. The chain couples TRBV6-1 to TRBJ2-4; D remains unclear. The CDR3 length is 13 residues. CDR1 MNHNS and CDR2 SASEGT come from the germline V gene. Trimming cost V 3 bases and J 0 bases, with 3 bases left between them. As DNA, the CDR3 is TGTGCCAGCAGTGATCTAGCCAAAAACATTCAGTACTTC. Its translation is CASSDLAKNIQYF.

CDR3 in DNA: TGTGCCAGCAGTGAAGGAATGGTCAGGAAAGCTTTCTTT. It yields the protein CASSEGMVRKAFF. V is TRBV2 and J is TRBJ1-1; D is undetermined. The CDR3 consists of 13 residues. Germline V gene data show CDR1 as SNHLY and CDR2 as FYNNEI. V lost 1 base, J lost 9 bases, and 12 bases lay in between. Using reference TRBV2 and TRBJ1-1 for the parts outside the CDR3, the full variable domain is EPEVTQTPSHQVTQMGQEVILRCVPISNHLYFYWYRQILGQKVEFLVSFYNNEISEKSEIFDDQFSVERPDGSNFTLKIRSTKLEDSAMYFCASSEGMVRKAFFGQGTRLTVV.

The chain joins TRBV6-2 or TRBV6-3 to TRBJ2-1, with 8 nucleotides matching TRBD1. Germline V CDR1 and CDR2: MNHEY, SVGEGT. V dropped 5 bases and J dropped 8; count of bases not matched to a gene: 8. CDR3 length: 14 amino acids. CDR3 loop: CASSPRDRYDEQFF. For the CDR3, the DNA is TGTGCCAGCAGTCCAAGGGACAGGTACGATGAGCAGTTCTTC.

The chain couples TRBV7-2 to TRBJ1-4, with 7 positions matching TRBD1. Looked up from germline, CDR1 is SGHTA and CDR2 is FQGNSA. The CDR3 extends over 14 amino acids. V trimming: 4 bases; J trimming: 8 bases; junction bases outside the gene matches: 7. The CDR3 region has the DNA TGTGCCAGCAGCTCCGGACAGGCGGGGGAAAAACTGTTTTTT. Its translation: CASSSGQAGEKLFF. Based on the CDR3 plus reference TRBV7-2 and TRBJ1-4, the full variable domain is GAGVSQSPSNKVTEKGKDVELRCDPISGHTALYWYRQSLGQGLEFLIYFQGNSAPDKSGLPSDRFSAERTGGSVSTLTIQRTQQEDSAVYLCASSSGQAGEKLFFGSGTQLSVL.

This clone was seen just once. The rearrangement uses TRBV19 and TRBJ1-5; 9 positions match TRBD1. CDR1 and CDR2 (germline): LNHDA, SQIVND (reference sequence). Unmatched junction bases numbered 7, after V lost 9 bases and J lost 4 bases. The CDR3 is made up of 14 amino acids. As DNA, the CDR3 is TGTGCCAGCACCGGGACAGGGAGTAATCAGCCCCAGCATTTT. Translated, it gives CASTGTGSNQPQHF.

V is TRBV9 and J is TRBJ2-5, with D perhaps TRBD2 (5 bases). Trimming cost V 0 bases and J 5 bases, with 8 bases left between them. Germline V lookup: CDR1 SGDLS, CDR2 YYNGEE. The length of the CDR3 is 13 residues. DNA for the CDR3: TGTGCCAGCAGCGTAGGGGGAGTTGAGACCCAGTACTTC. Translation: CASSVGGVETQYF.

CDR3 sequence (DNA): TGTGCCAGCGTCGTGGGGCAGACTAATGAAAAACTGTTTTTT. Its protein product is CASVVGQTNEKLFF. The rearrangement joins TRBV7-9 to TRBJ1-4; TRBD1 might be the D (5 bases). The CDR3 totals 14 residues. CDR1 and CDR2 (germline): SEHNR, FQNEAQ (reference sequence). Trimming took off 8 bases at V and 2 bases at J, with 12 bases between the two ends.

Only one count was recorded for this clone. The CDR3 region is CASSRGQIQETQYF. The CDR3 DNA reads TGTGCCAGCAGCCGTGGACAGATACAAGAGACCCAGTACTTC. The chain recombines TRBV5-6 with TRBJ2-5; a weak D match, TRBD1 (6 bases). Germline loops: CDR1 SGHDT, CDR2 YYEEEE. This CDR3 is built from 14 residues. Trimming stripped 4 bases from V and 2 bases from J, with 12 bases between. The whole variable domain, remainder taken from reference TRBV5-6 and TRBJ2-5, is DAGVTQSPTHLIKTRGQQVTLRCSPKSGHDTVSWYQQALGQGPQFIFQYYEEEERQRGNFPDRFSGHQFPNYSSELNVNALLLGDSALYLCASSRGQIQETQYFGPGTRLLVL.

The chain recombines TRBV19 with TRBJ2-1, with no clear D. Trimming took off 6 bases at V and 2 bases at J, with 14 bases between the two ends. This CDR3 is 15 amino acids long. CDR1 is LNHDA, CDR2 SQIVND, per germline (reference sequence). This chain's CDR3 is CASSPSGLPYNEQFF. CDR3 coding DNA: TGTGCCAGTAGCCCCTCCGGGTTACCCTACAATGAGCAGTTCTTC.

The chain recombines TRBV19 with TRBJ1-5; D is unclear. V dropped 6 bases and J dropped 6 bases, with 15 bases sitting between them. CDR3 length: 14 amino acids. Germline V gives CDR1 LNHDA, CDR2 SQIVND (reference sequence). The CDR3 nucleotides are TGTGCCAGTAGCGAGACGATCTCAGGTCAGCCCCAGCATTTT. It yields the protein CASSETISGQPQHF.

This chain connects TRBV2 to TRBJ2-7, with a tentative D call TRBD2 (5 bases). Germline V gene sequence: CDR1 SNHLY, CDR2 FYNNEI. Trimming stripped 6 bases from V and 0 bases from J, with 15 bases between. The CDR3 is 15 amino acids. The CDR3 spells CASRSRAGVSYEQYF. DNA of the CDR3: TGTGCCAGCAGGTCTCGAGCCGGGGTCTCCTACGAGCAGTACTTC.

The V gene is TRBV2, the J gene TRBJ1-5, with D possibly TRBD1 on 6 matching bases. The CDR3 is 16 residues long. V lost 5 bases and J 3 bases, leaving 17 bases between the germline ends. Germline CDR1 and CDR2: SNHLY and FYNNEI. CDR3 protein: CASSPLGGPLNQPQHF. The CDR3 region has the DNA TGTGCCAGCAGTCCATTGGGGGGGCCCCTCAATCAGCCCCAGCATTTT. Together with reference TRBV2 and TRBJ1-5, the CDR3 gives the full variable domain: EPEVTQTPSHQVTQMGQEVILRCVPISNHLYFYWYRQILGQKVEFLVSFYNNEISEKSEIFDDQFSVERPDGSNFTLKIRSTKLEDSAMYFCASSPLGGPLNQPQHFGDGTRLSIL.

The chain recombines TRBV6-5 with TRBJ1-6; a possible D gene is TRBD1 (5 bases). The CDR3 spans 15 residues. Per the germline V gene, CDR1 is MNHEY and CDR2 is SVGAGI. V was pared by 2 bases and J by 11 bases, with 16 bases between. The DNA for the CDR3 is TGTGCCAGCAGTTACAGCTTTTCAGGGAGGGCACCCCTCCACTTT. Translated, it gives CASSYSFSGRAPLHF.

CDR3 in amino acids: CATSDNLPGQDNEQFF. CDR3 in DNA: TGTGCCACCAGTGACAATTTACCGGGACAGGACAATGAGCAGTTCTTC. V gene TRBV24-1 combines with J gene TRBJ2-1, with 8 bases identical to TRBD1. The CDR3 is 16 amino acids. Germline V lookup: CDR1 KGHDR, CDR2 SFDVKD. The V gene end was trimmed by 4 bases and the J gene end by 5 bases; junction bases not matched to a gene: 9.

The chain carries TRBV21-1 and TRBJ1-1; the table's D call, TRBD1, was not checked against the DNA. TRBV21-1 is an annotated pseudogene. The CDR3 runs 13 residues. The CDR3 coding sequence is TGTGCCAGCAGGGGACAATTGAACACTGAAGCTTTCTTT. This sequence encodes CASRGQLNTEAFF.

CDR3 DNA sequence: TGTGCCTGGACTCCCTTGGGGGGGGCGCGTGAGGCTTTCTTT. Translating it yields CAWTPLGGAREAFF. The chain joins TRBV30 to TRBJ1-1; a possible D gene is TRBD1 (6 bases). The V gene's germline CDR1 is GTSNPN and CDR2 SVGIG (reference sequence). V was trimmed by 4 bases and J by 11 bases, leaving 23 bases between them. The CDR3 is made up of 14 amino acids.

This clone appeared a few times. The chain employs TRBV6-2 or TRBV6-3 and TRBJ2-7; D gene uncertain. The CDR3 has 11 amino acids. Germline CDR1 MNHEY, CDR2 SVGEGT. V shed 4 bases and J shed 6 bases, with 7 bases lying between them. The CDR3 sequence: CASSSRSEQYF. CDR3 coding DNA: TGTGCCAGCAGTTCGAGATCCGAGCAGTACTTC.